A selection of T cell receptor beta chains follows, all from one sample in a study of cytomegalovirus exposure and HLA in healthy donors. Measured with immunoSEQ multiplex PCR; TCRdb has only the in-frame clones, and not every one. The table includes about 150,000 clones, about three quarters detected once. The sequenced sample was PBMCs. The receptors come from a woman aged 50 to 60 in good health and CMV-seropositive. CDR3s include the opening cysteine and the closing phenylalanine or tryptophan. Each record gives: V gene, clone size, J gene, D gene, CDR3 protein, CDR3 DNA. A D gene is named only where the DNA matches it firmly. Some rows have no size entry. The others give once, few or many, or a class for an expanded clone.

v_gene: TRBV14
abundance: -
j_gene: TRBJ1-2
d_gene: -
CDR3aa: CASSQDVGLDGYTF
CDR3nt: TGTGCCAGCAGCCAAGACGTTGGGCTGGATGGCTACACCTTC

v_gene: TRBV7-6
abundance: -
j_gene: TRBJ2-3
d_gene: TRBD2
CDR3aa: CASSPRVAGEDTQYF
CDR3nt: TGTGCCAGCAGCCCCAGGGTAGCGGGGGAAGATACGCAGTATTTT

v_gene: TRBV19
abundance: -
j_gene: TRBJ2-3
d_gene: TRBD2
CDR3aa: CASSRRIGTSADTDTQYF
CDR3nt: TGTGCCAGTAGTAGGAGGATAGGGACTAGCGCCGACACAGATACGCAGTATTTT

v_gene: TRBV5-1
abundance: few
j_gene: TRBJ2-3
d_gene: -
CDR3aa: CASSRNGGLVDTQYF
CDR3nt: TGCGCCAGCAGCCGTAATGGAGGATTGGTGGATACGCAGTATTTT

v_gene: TRBV7-9
abundance: -
j_gene: TRBJ1-2
d_gene: -
CDR3aa: CASSPTYGGVAYGYTF
CDR3nt: TGTGCCAGCAGCCCGACCTATGGGGGGGTAGCCTATGGCTACACCTTC

v_gene: TRBV27
abundance: -
j_gene: TRBJ1-2
d_gene: TRBD1
CDR3aa: CASSSQPPTGKEGYTF
CDR3nt: TGTGCCAGCAGTTCCCAACCCCCGACAGGGAAGGAGGGCTACACCTTC

v_gene: TRBV19
abundance: -
j_gene: TRBJ2-7
d_gene: TRBD1
CDR3aa: CASSTTGGYEQYF
CDR3nt: TGTGCCAGTAGTACAACAGGGGGCTACGAGCAGTACTTC

v_gene: TRBV29-1
abundance: -
j_gene: TRBJ1-3
d_gene: -
CDR3aa: CSVLDSRSGNTIYF
CDR3nt: TGCAGCGTCTTGGACAGCCGCTCTGGAAACACCATATATTTT

v_gene: TRBV6-1
abundance: -
j_gene: TRBJ2-2
d_gene: TRBD1
CDR3aa: CASSLDRGQTGELFF
CDR3nt: TGTGCCAGCAGCCTGGACAGGGGGCAGACCGGGGAGCTGTTTTTT

v_gene: TRBV18
abundance: -
j_gene: TRBJ2-7
d_gene: -
CDR3aa: CASLTSGEYEQYF
CDR3nt: TGTGCCAGCCTAACCTCGGGAGAGTACGAGCAGTACTTC

v_gene: TRBV15
abundance: few
j_gene: TRBJ2-2
d_gene: TRBD2
CDR3aa: CATSRSTSGRVTGELFF
CDR3nt: TGTGCCACCAGCAGGTCGACTAGCGGGAGAGTCACCGGGGAGCTGTTTTTT

v_gene: TRBV2
abundance: -
j_gene: TRBJ1-2
d_gene: -
CDR3aa: CASNSDGGYTF
CDR3nt: TGTGCCAGCAATTCGGACGGGGGTTACACCTTC

v_gene: TRBV30
abundance: few
j_gene: TRBJ1-2
d_gene: -
CDR3aa: CACDNGWGSLVYGYTF
CDR3nt: TGTGCCTGCGACAATGGGTGGGGCAGCTTAGTCTATGGCTACACCTTC

v_gene: TRBV15
abundance: -
j_gene: TRBJ2-7
d_gene: TRBD2
CDR3aa: CATSGTSGIRHEQYF
CDR3nt: TGTGCCACCAGCGGAACTAGCGGGATTCGCCACGAGCAGTACTTC

v_gene: TRBV6-1
abundance: -
j_gene: TRBJ2-7
d_gene: TRBD1
CDR3aa: CATTGAYYEQYF
CDR3nt: TGTGCGACGACAGGGGCCTACTACGAGCAGTACTTC

v_gene: TRBV14
abundance: -
j_gene: TRBJ1-1
d_gene: -
CDR3aa: CASSQDYRNTEAFF
CDR3nt: TGTGCCAGCAGCCAAGATTACAGGAACACTGAAGCTTTCTTT

v_gene: TRBV7-2
abundance: -
j_gene: TRBJ1-2
d_gene: TRBD1
CDR3aa: CASSSRRAGQGEVYGYTF
CDR3nt: TGTGCCAGCAGCTCCCGAAGGGCGGGACAGGGAGAGGTCTATGGCTACACCTTC

v_gene: TRBV30
abundance: few
j_gene: TRBJ2-1
d_gene: TRBD2
CDR3aa: CAWSWRGGPYNEQFF
CDR3nt: TGTGCCTGGAGTTGGCGGGGAGGGCCCTACAATGAGCAGTTCTTC

v_gene: TRBV11-2
abundance: -
j_gene: TRBJ2-2
d_gene: -
CDR3aa: CASSFRATGELFF
CDR3nt: TGTGCCAGCAGCTTTCGAGCCACCGGGGAGCTGTTTTTT

v_gene: TRBV7-7
abundance: -
j_gene: TRBJ2-5
d_gene: -
CDR3aa: CASSPLGGETQYF
CDR3nt: TGTGCTAGCAGCCCTCTGGGGGGAGAGACCCAGTACTTC

v_gene: TRBV5-6
abundance: -
j_gene: TRBJ2-7
d_gene: -
CDR3aa: CASSLGTYEQYF
CDR3nt: TGTGCCAGCAGCTTGGGTACCTACGAGCAGTACTTC

v_gene: TRBV5-1
abundance: -
j_gene: TRBJ2-3
d_gene: -
CDR3aa: CASSLDASEGTDTQYF
CDR3nt: TGCGCCAGCAGCTTGGACGCTAGCGAAGGCACAGATACGCAGTATTTT

v_gene: TRBV5-1
abundance: once
j_gene: TRBJ2-1
d_gene: -
CDR3aa: CASSLYSGSVLERAGFF
CDR3nt: TGCGCCAGCAGCTTGTATAGCGGCTCGGTTTTGGAGAGAGCCGGGTTCTTC

v_gene: TRBV4-3
abundance: -
j_gene: TRBJ1-2
d_gene: -
CDR3aa: CASSQGISFGGRDGYTF
CDR3nt: TGCGCCAGCAGCCAAGGAATAAGTTTCGGGGGGCGGGATGGCTACACCTTC

v_gene: TRBV9
abundance: -
j_gene: TRBJ1-2
d_gene: -
CDR3aa: CASSVAPGEDYGYTF
CDR3nt: TGTGCCAGCAGCGTAGCCCCGGGGGAGGACTATGGCTACACCTTC

v_gene: TRBV19
abundance: -
j_gene: TRBJ1-4
d_gene: TRBD1
CDR3aa: CASNSRGQGSEKLFF
CDR3nt: TGTGCCAGTAATAGCCGGGGACAGGGAAGCGAAAAACTGTTTTTT

v_gene: TRBV4-2
abundance: -
j_gene: TRBJ2-2
d_gene: TRBD2
CDR3aa: CASSPEREGRNTGELFF
CDR3nt: TGTGCCAGCAGCCCGGAGCGGGAGGGGAGGAACACCGGGGAGCTGTTTTTT

v_gene: TRBV7-2
abundance: -
j_gene: TRBJ2-7
d_gene: TRBD2
CDR3aa: CASSLGGSGRAGEQYF
CDR3nt: TGTGCCAGCAGCTTAGGGGGTAGCGGGAGGGCCGGCGAGCAGTACTTC

v_gene: TRBV28
abundance: -
j_gene: TRBJ2-1
d_gene: -
CDR3aa: CASSYPSAYNEQFF
CDR3nt: TGTGCCAGCAGCTACCCTAGCGCCTACAATGAGCAGTTCTTC

v_gene: TRBV10-3
abundance: once
j_gene: TRBJ2-3
d_gene: TRBD2
CDR3aa: CAISEGWEGTDTQYF
CDR3nt: TGTGCCATCAGTGAGGGTTGGGAGGGAACAGATACGCAGTATTTT

v_gene: TRBV7-9
abundance: -
j_gene: TRBJ1-2
d_gene: -
CDR3aa: CASSGGTYGYTF
CDR3nt: TGTGCCAGCAGCGGGGGGACCTATGGCTACACCTTC

v_gene: TRBV30
abundance: -
j_gene: TRBJ1-2
d_gene: -
CDR3aa: CAWSVRSAGPTYGYTF
CDR3nt: TGTGCCTGGAGTGTAAGAAGCGCGGGGCCTACTTATGGCTACACCTTC

v_gene: TRBV4-2
abundance: few
j_gene: TRBJ2-6
d_gene: -
CDR3aa: CASSQDQASGANGLTF
CDR3nt: TGTGCCAGCAGCCAAGACCAGGCCTCTGGGGCCAACGGCCTGACTTTC

v_gene: TRBV7-2
abundance: -
j_gene: TRBJ2-2
d_gene: TRBD2
CDR3aa: CASSSGGDTGELFF
CDR3nt: TGTGCCAGCAGCTCCGGGGGGGACACCGGGGAGCTGTTTTTT

v_gene: TRBV5-3
abundance: -
j_gene: TRBJ2-4
d_gene: -
CDR3aa: CARSRTEVDSRYKNSQYF
CDR3nt: TGTGCCAGAAGCCGAACCGAGGTCGACAGCAGATACAAAAACAGTCAGTACTTC

v_gene: TRBV28
abundance: once
j_gene: TRBJ2-7
d_gene: -
CDR3aa: CASRTGPYEQYF
CDR3nt: TGTGCCAGCAGGACAGGTCCCTACGAGCAGTACTTC

v_gene: TRBV28
abundance: -
j_gene: TRBJ1-4
d_gene: -
CDR3aa: CASSVLEGGNEKLFF
CDR3nt: TGTGCCAGCAGTGTTTTGGAGGGGGGGAATGAAAAACTGTTTTTT

v_gene: TRBV19
abundance: few
j_gene: TRBJ1-2
d_gene: TRBD1
CDR3aa: CASNLGGQGADGYTF
CDR3nt: TGTGCCAGTAACCTAGGGGGACAGGGGGCGGATGGCTACACCTTC

v_gene: TRBV7-2
abundance: -
j_gene: TRBJ2-3
d_gene: -
CDR3aa: CASRESTDTQYF
CDR3nt: TGTGCCAGCAGGGAGTCCACAGATACGCAGTATTTT

v_gene: TRBV28
abundance: -
j_gene: TRBJ1-6
d_gene: TRBD1
CDR3aa: CASRPWTGGNSPLHF
CDR3nt: TGTGCCAGCAGACCTTGGACAGGGGGCAATTCACCCCTCCACTTT

v_gene: TRBV18
abundance: once
j_gene: TRBJ1-4
d_gene: -
CDR3aa: CASSVGRGSEKLFF
CDR3nt: TGTGCCAGCTCGGTCGGTCGGGGAAGCGAAAAACTGTTTTTT

v_gene: TRBV5-4
abundance: few
j_gene: TRBJ1-4
d_gene: -
CDR3aa: CASSLEGARPNEKLFF
CDR3nt: TGTGCCAGCAGCTTGGAAGGGGCGCGTCCTAATGAAAAACTGTTTTTT

v_gene: TRBV5-1
abundance: -
j_gene: TRBJ2-1
d_gene: -
CDR3aa: CASSSDTFNEQFF
CDR3nt: TGCGCCAGCAGTTCGGACACCTTTAATGAGCAGTTCTTC

v_gene: TRBV6-6
abundance: -
j_gene: TRBJ1-5
d_gene: -
CDR3aa: CASSFVGARDQPQHF
CDR3nt: TGTGCCAGCAGTTTCGTGGGGGCGCGCGATCAGCCCCAGCATTTT

v_gene: TRBV5-1
abundance: -
j_gene: TRBJ2-3
d_gene: -
CDR3aa: CASSPRDSDTQYF
CDR3nt: TGCGCCAGCAGCCCACGGGACTCAGATACGCAGTATTTT

v_gene: TRBV27
abundance: -
j_gene: TRBJ1-5
d_gene: TRBD1
CDR3aa: CASSRTGINQPQHF
CDR3nt: TGTGCCAGCAGCCGGACAGGGATAAATCAGCCCCAGCATTTT

v_gene: TRBV27
abundance: -
j_gene: TRBJ2-3
d_gene: TRBD2
CDR3aa: CASSLLAARFSTDTQYF
CDR3nt: TGTGCCAGCAGTTTACTAGCGGCCCGTTTTAGCACAGATACGCAGTATTTT

v_gene: TRBV27
abundance: -
j_gene: TRBJ2-1
d_gene: -
CDR3aa: CASSFTVGGNEQFF
CDR3nt: TGTGCCAGCAGTTTTACGGTAGGGGGTAATGAGCAGTTCTTC